This paragraph covers one T cell receptor (beta chain) sequence. Its antigen is as yet unknown. Trimming removed 7 bases from V and 0 bases from J, with 17 bases in between. The CDR3 length is 17 residues. The germline V gene has CDR1 SGHRS and CDR2 YFSETQ. These data belong to a study of Ad26.COV2.S vaccination and SARS-CoV-2 variants. This table comes from immunoSEQ multiplex PCR, and its TCRdb copy is limited to in-frame clones, with some not included. The sample consists of about 350,000 clones, about 91% of them appearing once. The study's findings and limits: Similar non-spike TCR breadth was observed in recipients of vaccine and of placebo. In vaccinated individuals, spike-specific CD8+ and CD4+ T cell responses reportedly displayed substantial breadth. There was a possibility that the TCR breadth and depth analyses underestimated total T cell responses. Ad26.COV2.S recipients had broader spike-specific TCRs (P = 0.0014).

The sequenced sample was peripheral blood, obtained after recovery from COVID-19. The V and J genes are TRBV5-1 and TRBJ1-6, with D possibly being TRBD1 (5 bases). The clonotype originates from a human donor who had recovered from COVID-19. The CDR3 sequence is CASDLGPGSSYNSPLHF. The CDR3 DNA follows: TGCGCCAGCGACTTGGGGCCAGGAAGCTCCTATAATTCACCCCTCCACTTT.